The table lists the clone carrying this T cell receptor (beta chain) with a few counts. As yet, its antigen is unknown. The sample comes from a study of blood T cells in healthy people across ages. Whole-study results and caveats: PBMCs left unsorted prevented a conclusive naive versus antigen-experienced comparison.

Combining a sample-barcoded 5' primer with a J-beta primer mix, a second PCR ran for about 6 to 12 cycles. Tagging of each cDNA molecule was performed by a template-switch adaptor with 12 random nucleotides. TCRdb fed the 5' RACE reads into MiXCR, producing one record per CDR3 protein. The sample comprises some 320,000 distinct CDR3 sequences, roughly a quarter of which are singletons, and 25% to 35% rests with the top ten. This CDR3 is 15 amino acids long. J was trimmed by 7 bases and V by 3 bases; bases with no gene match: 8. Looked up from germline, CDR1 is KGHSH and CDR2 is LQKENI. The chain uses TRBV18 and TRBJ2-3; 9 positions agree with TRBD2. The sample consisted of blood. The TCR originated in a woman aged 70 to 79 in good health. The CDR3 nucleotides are TGTGCCAGCTCACCTGGGGGACTAGCCGGACATACGCAGTATTTT. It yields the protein CASSPGGLAGHTQYF.